This T cell receptor beta chain appears in the sequencing data of a study of blood T cell repertoires in COVID-19. At the level of the study: Acute and convalescent COVID-19 samples came from the United States, Italy and Spain. T cells, B-cell-depleted T cells, or PBMCs supplied cDNA or gDNA.

Profiling relied on immunoSEQ multiplex PCR, and the TCRdb table lists in-frame clones only, not all of them. Found here are 300,000 or so clones, approximately 86% of them singletons; the top ten hold around 4.4%. Participants came from 24 US areas, aged roughly 18 to 95 years. In assigning cohorts, the study relied on participant-reported clinical history. Concerning this clone: The same CDR3 is also encoded by other DNA sequences in this sample.

The length of the CDR3 is 13 residues. Germline lookup yields CDR1 SGHTA and CDR2 FQGNSA. The ends were cut back, 5 bases at V and 1 base at J, with 8 bases in the middle. The receptor was isolated from a woman aged 40 to 50 with acute COVID-19. The sequenced sample consisted of PBMCs or T cells enriched from blood (not recorded which). V usage is TRBV7-2 and J usage is TRBJ1-1; tentative D call: TRBD1 (5 bases). This CDR3 reads CASSPTANTEAFF. The CDR3 nucleotides are TGTGCCAGCAGCCCGACAGCGAACACTGAAGCTTTCTTT.